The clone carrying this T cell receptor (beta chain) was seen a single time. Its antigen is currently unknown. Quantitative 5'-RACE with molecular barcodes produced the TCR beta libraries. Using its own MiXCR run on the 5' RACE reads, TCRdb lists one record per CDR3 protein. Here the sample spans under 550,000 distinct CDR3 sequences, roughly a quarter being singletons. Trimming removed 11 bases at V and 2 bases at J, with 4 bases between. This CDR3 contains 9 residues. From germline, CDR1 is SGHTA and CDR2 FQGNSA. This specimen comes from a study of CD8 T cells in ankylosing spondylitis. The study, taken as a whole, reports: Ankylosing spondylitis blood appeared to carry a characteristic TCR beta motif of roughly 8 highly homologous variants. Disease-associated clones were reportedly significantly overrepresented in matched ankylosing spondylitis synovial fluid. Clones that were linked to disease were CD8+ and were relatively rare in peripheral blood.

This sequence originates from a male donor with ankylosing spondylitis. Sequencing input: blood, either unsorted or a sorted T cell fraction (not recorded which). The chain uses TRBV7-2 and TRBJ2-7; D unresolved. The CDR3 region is CAPPYEQYV. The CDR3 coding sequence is TGTGCCCCGCCCTACGAGCAGTACGTC.